A single sample is the source of the 18 T cell receptor beta chains below, sequenced in a study of blood T cell repertoires in COVID-19. The data were produced by immunoSEQ multiplex PCR, yet TCRdb's version contains in-frame clones alone and is incomplete. This sample has 90,000 to 120,000 clones; about 89% occur once, and the top ten carry 0.97%. Source material: peripheral blood. The receptor set was obtained from a man aged 55-75 years with acute or convalescent COVID-19.

CDR3 sequence (DNA): TGTGCCATCAGCACTAGCGGGAGAGGAGAGACCCAGTACTTC. Translated, it gives CAISTSGRGETQYF. The genes are TRBV10-3 and TRBJ2-5, with 11 positions matching TRBD2. Germline loops: CDR1 ENHRY, CDR2 SYGVKD. The CDR3 consists of 14 residues. The ends lost 6 bases at V and 4 bases at J; junction bases unmatched: 4.

The rearrangement joins TRBV11-3 to TRBJ2-2, with a tentative D call TRBD2 (6 bases). CDR3 length: 16 amino acids. Trimming shortened V by 8 bases and J by 4 bases, and 20 bases separated the two germline ends. CDR1 and CDR2 (germline): SGHNT, YENEEA. Here the CDR3 reads CASASQGGPSTGELFF. DNA of the CDR3: TGTGCCAGCGCGTCCCAGGGAGGCCCAAGCACCGGGGAGCTGTTTTTT.

CDR3 DNA sequence: TGTGCCAGCAGTCCGGGACGGGAGATGTATGGCTACACCTTC. Translation: CASSPGREMYGYTF. The chain combines TRBV2 with TRBJ1-2; the D gene is possibly TRBD1 (5 bases). This CDR3 is built from 14 residues. V lost 5 bases and J lost 5, with 15 bases in between. Germline V gene sequence: CDR1 SNHLY, CDR2 FYNNEI.

The chain has TRBV6-5 and TRBJ1-1, with 9 bases identical to TRBD1. CDR3 length: 14 amino acids. CDR1 is MNHEY, CDR2 SVGAGI, per germline. J lost 7 bases, V lost 8 bases, and 11 bases had no gene match. CDR3 in amino acids: CASRLPGQGGEAFF. CDR3 DNA sequence: TGTGCCAGCCGACTTCCGGGACAGGGAGGTGAAGCTTTCTTT.

The chain couples TRBV10-3 to TRBJ1-5; D gene ambiguous. The V gene lost 2 bases and the J gene lost 0 bases, with 8 bases spanning the gap. Germline V gene lookup returns CDR1 ENHRY and CDR2 SYGVKD. This CDR3 comprises 15 residues. For the CDR3, the DNA is TGTGCCATCAGTGAGGCACCTAATAGCAATCAGCCCCAGCATTTT. Protein product: CAISEAPNSNQPQHF.

CDR3 nucleotides: TGTGCCAGCAGCTCGGACAGGATAAATGAAAAACTGTTTTTT. Its translation is CASSSDRINEKLFF. The chain couples TRBV7-9 to TRBJ1-4; 7 bases align to TRBD1. The V gene's germline CDR1 is SEHNR and CDR2 FQNEAQ (reference sequence). J gave up 5 bases and V 4 bases, and 4 bases lay outside the gene matches. The CDR3 spans 14 residues.

This chain joins TRBV19 and TRBJ1-2, with D possibly TRBD1 on 6 matching bases. The germline CDR1 and CDR2 sequences are LNHDA and SQIVND (reference sequence). The CDR3 contains 13 residues. The V end was cut by 4 bases, the J end by 6 bases, with 12 bases between. This CDR3 is CASSTPGDNGYTF. As DNA, the CDR3 is TGTGCCAGTAGTACACCAGGGGATAATGGCTACACCTTC.

The rearrangement uses TRBV11-2 and TRBJ1-1; perhaps TRBD1 as D (6 bases). The CDR3 is made up of 15 amino acids. Per the germline V gene, CDR1 is SGHAT and CDR2 is FQNNGV. Deletions cut 3 bases from V and 0 bases from J, with 11 bases between. CDR3 sequence reads: CASSLPRQVNTEAFF. For the CDR3, the DNA is TGTGCCAGCAGCTTGCCGCGACAGGTGAACACTGAAGCTTTCTTT.

The chain recombines TRBV2 with TRBJ2-7, with 9 bases aligning to TRBD1. Looked up from germline, CDR1 is SNHLY and CDR2 is FYNNEI. V shed 6 bases, J shed 6 bases, and the junction held 3 bases outside the gene matches. The CDR3 loop spans 12 amino acids. The CDR3 nucleotides are TGTGCCAGCAGCCGGGACAGGGTCGAGCAGTACTTC. This codes for CASSRDRVEQYF.

CDR3 DNA: TGCGCCAGCAGCCCTGGGGGAGGGGAACCCTACGAGCAGTACTTC. It translates to CASSPGGGEPYEQYF. The gene calls are TRBV5-1 and TRBJ2-7, with TRBD2 identical over 7 bases. This CDR3 comprises 15 residues. Per germline, CDR1 SGHRS and CDR2 YFSETQ. V was clipped by 4 bases and J by 2 bases; unmatched bases: 9. Full variable domain (remainder filled in from reference TRBV5-1 and TRBJ2-7): KAGVTQTPRYLIKTRGQQVTLSCSPISGHRSVSWYQQTPGQGLQFLFEYFSETQRNKGNFPGRFSGRQFSNSRSEMNVSTLELGDSALYLCASSPGGGEPYEQYFGPGTRLTVT.

The CDR3 here is CASSGTGTGSSPLHF. The CDR3 DNA follows: TGCGCCAGCAGCGGCACCGGGACAGGGTCTTCACCCCTCCACTTT. This chain connects TRBV5-1 to TRBJ1-6; 9 positions match TRBD1. There are 15 residues in the CDR3. CDR1 and CDR2 from the germline V gene are SGHRS and YFSETQ. J was trimmed by 9 bases and V by 4 bases; bases with no gene match: 8.

J is TRBJ2-7 and V is TRBV12-3 or TRBV12-4; a weak D match, TRBD1 (5 bases). Trimming shortened V by 1 base and J by 4 bases, and 8 bases separated the two germline ends. This CDR3 contains 13 residues. CDR3 sequence (DNA): TGTGCCAGCAGTTTAGGACAGTTATACGAGCAGTACTTC. The encoded protein is CASSLGQLYEQYF.

The chain employs TRBV18 and TRBJ2-3; TRBD2 might be the D (5 bases). The CDR3 covers 16 residues. The ends were cut back, 0 bases at V and 0 bases at J, with 10 bases in the middle. Germline V CDR1 and CDR2: KGHSH, LQKENI. CDR3 residues: CASSPPRLTSTDTQYF. CDR3 nucleotides: TGTGCCAGCTCACCACCCCGACTAACTAGCACAGATACGCAGTATTTT.

The chain combines TRBV29-1 with TRBJ1-1, with 9 bases fitting TRBD1. The germline V gene encodes CDR1 SQVTM and CDR2 ANQGSEA. The V segment lost 5 bases and the J segment 6 bases; nucleotides outside the gene matches: 10. The CDR3 sequence is 14 residues long. In DNA form, the CDR3 reads TGCAGCGTTCTTCCCGGGACAGGGACGGCTGAAGCTTTCTTT. Its protein is CSVLPGTGTAEAFF.

The CDR3 bases are TGTGCCAGCAGTTTGGCAGGGACTCTCCCTGGCTACACCTTC. Its translation is CASSLAGTLPGYTF. The chain combines TRBV28 with TRBJ1-2; D is perhaps TRBD1 (5 bases). This CDR3 is 14 amino acids long. Trimming removed 3 bases from V and 7 bases from J, with 15 bases in between. Germline assignment: CDR1 MDHEN and CDR2 SYDVKM.

This chain connects TRBV11-2 to TRBJ2-5; 7 nucleotides agree with TRBD2. The V and J ends lost 0 bases and 7 bases, in that order; junction bases with no gene match: 8. The CDR3 is 15 amino acids. Germline CDR1 and CDR2: SGHAT and FQNNGV. The CDR3: CASSLDLGGSGTQYF. In DNA form, the CDR3 reads TGTGCCAGCAGCTTAGATCTCGGGGGGTCGGGGACCCAGTACTTC.

The chain employs TRBV7-8 and TRBJ2-5; D gene uncertain. The V and J ends lost 1 base and 5 bases respectively, with 11 bases between them. The CDR3 loop spans 14 amino acids. Per the germline V gene, CDR1 is SGHVS and CDR2 is FQNEAQ. DNA for the CDR3: TGTGCCAGCAGCTTAGAGCCCGGTTCCGAGACCCAGTACTTC. Amino acid sequence: CASSLEPGSETQYF.

This sequence joins TRBV10-3 and TRBJ2-3; 7 bases align to TRBD1. The CDR3 is made up of 15 amino acids. The germline V gene has CDR1 ENHRY and CDR2 SYGVKD. The V and J ends lost 7 bases and 2 bases, in that order; junction bases with no gene match: 9. CDR3 protein: CAIKAGGSFTDTQYF. DNA for the CDR3: TGTGCCATCAAGGCAGGGGGATCTTTCACAGATACGCAGTATTTT.